These 30 T cell receptor beta chains came from one sample sequenced in a study of T cell responses to AZD1222 COVID-19 vaccine. Assay used: immunoSEQ multiplex PCR; TCRdb lists only in-frame clones, some missing. The sample includes some 99,000 clones, approximately 86% of them seen just once. The sequences come from peripheral blood, collected on day 0 of MenACWY control vaccination. These receptors originate from an adult in good health.

The J gene is TRBJ2-1, the V gene TRBV10-3; 8 bases line up with TRBD2. The CDR3 consists of 16 residues. The trim removed 4 bases at V and 7 bases at J, leaving 12 bases unmatched. Germline CDR1 and CDR2: ENHRY and SYGVKD. Here the CDR3 reads CAISAVVSGTINEQFF. In nucleotides, the CDR3 is TGTGCCATCAGTGCCGTTGTTAGCGGGACAATTAATGAGCAGTTCTTC.

The rearrangement joins TRBV7-2 to TRBJ1-1, with 7 bases identical to TRBD1. The CDR3 spans 16 residues. J lost 4 bases, V lost 4 bases, and 12 bases had no gene match. Germline V gene data show CDR1 as SGHTA and CDR2 as FQGNSA. In DNA form, the CDR3 reads TGTGCCAGCAGCTACCGGTCCGACAGGGTGGGCACTGAAGCTTTCTTT. Its translation is CASSYRSDRVGTEAFF.

The sample holds a few counts of this clone. The chain employs TRBV6-2 or TRBV6-3 and TRBJ2-1; 7 nucleotides match TRBD1. Germline CDR1 MNHEY, CDR2 SVGEGT. Trimming took 0 bases from V and 7 from J; bases not matched to a gene: 6. The CDR3 length is 15 residues. Here the CDR3 reads CASSYSQGHVNEQFF. The DNA for the CDR3 is TGTGCCAGCAGTTACTCACAGGGGCACGTAAATGAGCAGTTCTTC.

The rearrangement links TRBV30 to TRBJ1-6; D gene unclear. Trimming left V 3 bases short and J 11 bases short, with 14 bases between. The germline CDR1 and CDR2 sequences are GTSNPN and SVGIG (reference sequence). The CDR3 contains 13 residues. CDR3 sequence (DNA): TGTGCCTGGAGGCCTACAACGGGGACACCCCTCCACTTT. It translates to CAWRPTTGTPLHF.

CDR3 sequence reads: CAGEGQGIDEQYF. CDR3 coding DNA: TGTGCCGGGGAGGGCCAGGGGATAGACGAGCAGTACTTC. This chain uses TRBV9 with TRBJ2-7; perhaps TRBD2 as D (7 bases). The CDR3 consists of 13 residues. Trimming left V 10 bases short and J 5 bases short, with 19 bases between. Germline assignment: CDR1 SGDLS and CDR2 YYNGEE. The full variable domain, completed using reference TRBV9 and TRBJ2-7, is DSGVTQTPKHLITATGQRVTLRCSPRSGDLSVYWYQQSLDQGLQFLIQYYNGEERAKGNILERFSAQQFPDLHSELNLSSLELGDSALYFCAGEGQGIDEQYFGPGTRLTVT.

This clone was observed at least ten times. V gene TRBV6-5 combines with J gene TRBJ2-7; 8 nucleotides line up with TRBD1. The CDR3 has 13 residues. The trim removed 10 bases at V and 3 bases at J, leaving 8 bases unmatched. Looked up from germline, CDR1 is MNHEY and CDR2 is SVGAGI. CDR3 coding DNA: TGTGCCAACTTTCTAACAGGGGGCTACGAGCAGTACTTC. This encodes CANFLTGGYEQYF.

The chain is built from TRBV3-1 (or the pseudogene TRBV3-2) and TRBJ2-3, with D possibly matching TRBD1 (6 bases). CDR1 is LGHDT and CDR2 is YNNKEL in the germline V gene (reference sequence). The CDR3 covers 18 residues. Trimming removed 0 bases from V and 2 bases from J, with 18 bases in between. CDR3 region: CASSQDFEGELSTDTQYF. CDR3 bases: TGTGCCAGCAGCCAAGATTTTGAGGGGGAGCTCTCCACAGATACGCAGTATTTT.

The rearrangement links TRBV6-5 to TRBJ1-2, with 7 bases that match TRBD1. CDR1 and CDR2 from the germline V gene are MNHEY and SVGAGI. Trimming at V came to 6 bases and at J to 1 base, leaving 5 bases not matched to a gene. The CDR3 totals 14 residues. This CDR3 is CASRGTVLNYGYTF. For the CDR3, the DNA is TGTGCCAGCAGGGGGACAGTCCTTAACTATGGCTACACCTTC.

This clone has just one count. The CDR3 does not end in the conserved phenylalanine or tryptophan, so this is likely a read error. The DNA is left out, because the CDR3 cannot be placed on it with certainty; the CDR3 is given as TCRdb lists it. The chain links TRBV6-4 to TRBJ1-2; TRBD1, as called in the table, went unchecked against the DNA. Germline V CDR1 and CDR2: MRHNA, SNTAGT. The CDR3 extends over 14 residues, inclusive of both ends. CDR3 sequence: CASSGDGQSYGLHL.

The chain is built from TRBV9 and TRBJ2-1; D may be TRBD2 (6 bases). Trimming took off 3 bases at V and 5 bases at J, with 21 bases between the two ends. The CDR3 sequence is 17 residues long. The germline V gene encodes CDR1 SGDLS and CDR2 YYNGEE. The CDR3 bases are TGTGCCAGCAGCGCCCGGGGGTGGGGCATCTCGGACAATGAGCAGTTCTTC. Translating it yields CASSARGWGISDNEQFF.

The chain is built from TRBV27 and TRBJ2-4, with D possibly called TRBD1 or TRBD2 (6 bases each). The CDR3 sequence is 17 residues long. V dropped 7 bases and J dropped 0 bases, with 19 bases sitting between them. Looked up from germline, CDR1 is MNHEY and CDR2 is SMNVEV (reference sequence). The CDR3 loop reads CASNPGGRSRAKNIQYF. The CDR3 nucleotides are TGTGCCAGCAACCCCGGGGGCAGATCTAGAGCCAAAAACATTCAGTACTTC.

This clone is a singleton in its sample. CDR3: CASSPGTGVFPGELFF. The CDR3 DNA reads TGTGCCAGCAGCCCCGGGACAGGGGTCTTCCCCGGGGAGCTGTTTTTT. V usage is TRBV5-6 and J usage is TRBJ2-2, with 10 bases matching TRBD1. The V and J ends lost 4 bases and 6 bases, in that order; junction bases with no gene match: 9. Germline-derived CDR1 and CDR2 are SGHDT and YYEEEE. The CDR3 sequence is 16 residues long. Full variable domain (outside the CDR3, taken from reference TRBV5-6 and TRBJ2-2): DAGVTQSPTHLIKTRGQQVTLRCSPKSGHDTVSWYQQALGQGPQFIFQYYEEEERQRGNFPDRFSGHQFPNYSSELNVNALLLGDSALYLCASSPGTGVFPGELFFGEGSRLTVL.

Remarks on this clone: The junction departs from germline at one end; a sequencing error may be responsible. The V gene is TRBV14, the J gene TRBJ2-1; D gene uncertain. The length of the CDR3 is 9 residues. Germline V gives CDR1 SGHDN, CDR2 FVKESK. The CDR3 DNA is TGTGCCAGCAGCCCTGCCCTGATCTTC. Translation: CASSPALIF. The whole variable domain, remainder taken from reference TRBV14 and TRBJ2-1, is EAGVTQFPSHSVIEKGQTVTLRCDPISGHDNLYWYRRVMGKEIKFLLHFVKESKQDESGMPNNRFLAERTGGTYSTLKVQPAELEDSGVYFCASSPALIFGPGTRLTVL.

The chain combines TRBV24-1 with TRBJ2-7, with D possibly being TRBD1 (5 bases). V shed 2 bases and J shed 4 bases, with 8 bases lying between them. Germline values: CDR1 KGHDR, CDR2 SFDVKD. This CDR3 comprises 13 residues. The chain's CDR3 is CATSDSYRYEQYF. DNA for the CDR3: TGTGCCACCAGTGATTCATACAGGTACGAGCAGTACTTC.

This rearrangement joins TRBV7-2 to TRBJ1-2, with D perhaps matching TRBD1 (6 bases). The V gene's germline CDR1 is SGHTA and CDR2 FQGNSA. Trimming removed 5 bases at V and 1 base at J, with 11 bases between. The CDR3 totals 14 residues. In nucleotides, the CDR3 is TGTGCCAGCAGCATAACAGGGATTAACTATGGCTACACCTTC. Translated, it gives CASSITGINYGYTF.

This chain links TRBV29-1 with TRBJ2-7, with 9 bases fitting TRBD1. Germline CDR1 reads SQVTM; CDR2 reads ANQGSEA. The junction had 13 bases not matched to a gene; V was cut back by 4 bases and J by 3 bases. This CDR3 spans 16 amino acids. In nucleotides, the CDR3 is TGCAGCGTTGTAATACAGGGGGCCGGATTCTTCTACGAGCAGTACTTC. It is translated as CSVVIQGAGFFYEQYF.

This chain links TRBV18 with TRBJ2-2; possible D gene TRBD1, 6 bases. The CDR3 extends over 14 amino acids. CDR1 KGHSH and CDR2 LQKENI come from the germline V gene. Trimming removed 0 bases from V and 6 bases from J, with 8 bases in between. CDR3 sequence (DNA): TGTGCCAGCTCACCACCGGCAGGGGCCGGGGAGCTGTTTTTT. It codes for CASSPPAGAGELFF.

The genes are TRBV11-3 and TRBJ2-5; D call uncertain. V lost 0 bases to trimming and J lost 5 bases, with 7 bases between them. The germline gives CDR1 SGHNT, CDR2 YENEEA. The CDR3 spans 13 residues. CDR3 residues: CASSLEYGETQYF. In DNA form, the CDR3 reads TGTGCCAGCAGCTTAGAGTACGGGGAGACCCAGTACTTC.

This clone was seen a handful of times. The genes are TRBV29-1 and TRBJ2-5, with D unclear. V lost 2 bases to trimming and J lost 5 bases, with 12 bases between them. Looked up from germline, CDR1 is SQVTM and CDR2 is ANQGSEA. The CDR3 covers 13 residues. This CDR3 reads CSVEFVRIETQYF. CDR3 bases: TGCAGCGTTGAATTCGTCCGCATTGAGACCCAGTACTTC. Full variable domain (missing parts from reference TRBV29-1 and TRBJ2-5): SAVISQKPSRDICQRGTSLTIQCQVDSQVTMMFWYRQQPGQSLTLIATANQGSEATYESGFVIDKFPISRPNLTFSTLTVSNMSPEDSSIYLCSVEFVRIETQYFGPGTRLLVL.

The chain employs TRBV10-3 and TRBJ2-6; D gene ambiguous. The germline gives CDR1 ENHRY, CDR2 SYGVKD. Trimming removed 4 bases from V and 4 bases from J, with 5 bases in between. This CDR3 comprises 13 residues. DNA for the CDR3: TGTGCCATCAGTGTTGGGGGGGCCAACGTCCTGACTTTC. Translation: CAISVGGANVLTF.

This chain links TRBV2 with TRBJ1-3, with 9 bases lining up with TRBD1. J gave up 4 bases and V 7 bases, and 8 bases lay outside the gene matches. The length of the CDR3 is 15 residues. Germline V lookup: CDR1 SNHLY, CDR2 FYNNEI. The CDR3 region is CASTPGQGIGNTIYF. CDR3 DNA: TGTGCCAGCACCCCCGGACAGGGGATCGGAAACACCATATATTTT.

The J gene is TRBJ2-2, the V gene TRBV29-1, with TRBD2 identical over 8 bases. The CDR3 has 13 residues. Germline V gene lookup returns CDR1 SQVTM and CDR2 ANQGSEA. Trimming removed 1 base from V and 7 bases from J; junction bases left unmatched: 2. CDR3 in DNA: TGCAGCGTTGAAGTGGCGGGGGGCGGGGAGCTGTTTTTT. Its protein is CSVEVAGGGELFF.

The genes are TRBV7-8 and TRBJ1-5; no firm D call. There are 13 residues in the CDR3. Germline loops: CDR1 SGHVS, CDR2 FQNEAQ. Deletions cut 5 bases from V and 5 bases from J, with 10 bases between. This CDR3 reads CASSPTGHQPQHF. The CDR3 DNA sequence: TGTGCCAGCAGCCCGACCGGGCATCAGCCCCAGCATTTT.

The chain uses TRBV18 and TRBJ2-7; a weak D match, TRBD2 (6 bases). This CDR3 is built from 12 residues. V dropped 3 bases and J dropped 4 bases, with 7 bases sitting between them. Germline loops: CDR1 KGHSH, CDR2 LQKENI. Here the CDR3 DNA reads TGTGCCAGCTCACCGGGAGGATACGAGCAGTACTTC. This codes for CASSPGGYEQYF.

The CDR3 region has the DNA TGTGCCAGCAGTTACTCACCTCGCTCCTATAATTCACCCCTCCACTTT. As protein: CASSYSPRSYNSPLHF. The chain couples TRBV6-5 to TRBJ1-6; D call uncertain. This CDR3 region has 16 residues. V lost 0 bases to trimming and J lost 0 bases, with 6 bases between them. CDR1 MNHEY and CDR2 SVGAGI come from the germline V gene.

This clone was recorded only once. V and J are TRBV27 and TRBJ2-1; D tentatively fits TRBD1 or TRBD2 (5 bases each). This CDR3 is 14 amino acids long. V was shortened by 5 bases and J by 6 bases, with 14 bases between the two germline ends. Germline V gives CDR1 MNHEY, CDR2 SMNVEV (reference sequence). The CDR3 is CASSQYRDVNEQFF. The CDR3 nucleotides read TGTGCCAGCAGTCAATACCGGGACGTCAATGAGCAGTTCTTC.

The chain carries TRBV5-6 and TRBJ1-1; 7 bases agree with TRBD1. The CDR3 has 15 residues. Losses at the gene ends were 4 bases for V and 6 bases for J; bases not matched to a gene: 12. Germline V lookup: CDR1 SGHDT, CDR2 YYEEEE. The CDR3 DNA follows: TGTGCCAGCAGCACCTCTGACAGGGTAGTCGCTGAAGCTTTCTTT. It codes for CASSTSDRVVAEAFF.

This clone showed up just a few times. The genes are TRBV7-3 and TRBJ2-2; a possible D gene is TRBD1 (5 bases). Between the trimmed V and J ends, which lost 5 bases and 2 bases, there was a span of 15 bases. From germline, CDR1 is SGHTA and CDR2 FQGTGA. CDR3 length: 16 residues. Here the CDR3 DNA reads TGTGCCAGCAGCCCTTTGGGGCGAGTTAACACCGGGGAGCTGTTTTTT. It encodes CASSPLGRVNTGELFF. Full variable domain (outside the CDR3, taken from reference TRBV7-3 and TRBJ2-2): GAGVSQTPSNKVTEKGKYVELRCDPISGHTALYWYRQSLGQGPEFLIYFQGTGAADDSGLPNDRFFAVRPEGSVSTLKIQRTERGDSAVYLCASSPLGRVNTGELFFGEGSRLTVL.

The V call is TRBV5-1, the J call TRBJ1-1; 9 nucleotides line up with TRBD1. Germline-derived CDR1 and CDR2 are SGHRS and YFSETQ. V shed 1 base, J shed 1 base, and the junction held 5 bases outside the gene matches. The CDR3 is 16 residues long. Here the CDR3 DNA reads TGCGCCAGCAGCTTGAGGGGGACAGGGCCGAACACTGAAGCTTTCTTT. It codes for CASSLRGTGPNTEAFF.

This CDR3 reads CARRSYNEQFF. The CDR3 nucleotides read TGTGCCCGCAGGTCCTACAATGAGCAGTTCTTC. This chain links TRBV30 with TRBJ2-1; D gene unclear. The germline V and J ends were trimmed by 8 bases and 1 base, with 6 bases remaining between them. Germline CDR1 is GTSNPN and CDR2 is SVGIG (reference sequence). The CDR3 sequence is 11 residues long.